These T cell receptor beta chains were read from a single sample in a study of shared clonotypes between healthy human individuals. Sequencing was performed with immunoSEQ multiplex PCR; in TCRdb, only in-frame clones are kept and a portion is missing. The profile shows hundreds of thousands of clones, about 78% of them singletons. The specimen was memory CD4+ T cells sorted from blood. These receptors all stem from a woman aged 30 to 39 in good health. The conserved cysteine and the conserved F or W are not part of the CDR3 here. A D gene is named only where the DNA matches it firmly.

d_gene	v_gene	j_gene	CDR3aa
.	TRBV5-1	TRBJ2-1	ASSPDSTSYNEQF
TRBD1	TRBV6-1	TRBJ1-1	ASNRQGTEAF
.	TRBV6-5	TRBJ1-3	ASSDRQSSGNTIY
TRBD2	TRBV27	TRBJ2-4	ASSRRDSQLGLAGLDIQY
TRBD2	TRBV9	TRBJ2-5	ASSGGTSGRETQY
.	TRBV27	TRBJ2-7	ASSLSVHSYEQY
TRBD1	TRBV28	TRBJ2-7	ASSLDYGQGTYEQY
TRBD1	TRBV11-2	TRBJ2-1	ASSRGEGTGEANEQF
.	TRBV19	TRBJ1-5	ASSRTGDQPQH
.	TRBV1	TRBJ2-1	TSSQDHPKSGGTYNEQF
TRBD2	TRBV5-1	TRBJ2-3	ASSAQIGGSGTDTQY
.	TRBV2	TRBJ2-7	ASSSFSYEQY
.	TRBV5-4	TRBJ2-7	ASSLERGTNYEQY
.	TRBV9	TRBJ2-3	ASSVERGSTDTQY
TRBD2	TRBV4-1	TRBJ2-1	ASSQESGRIINEQF
TRBD1	TRBV28	TRBJ1-5	ASRSGGQPQH
.	TRBV6-5	TRBJ2-1	ASKGGGWYNEQF
.	TRBV15	TRBJ1-2	ATMQNYGYT
.	TRBV7-8	TRBJ1-1	ASSHTDSGTEAF